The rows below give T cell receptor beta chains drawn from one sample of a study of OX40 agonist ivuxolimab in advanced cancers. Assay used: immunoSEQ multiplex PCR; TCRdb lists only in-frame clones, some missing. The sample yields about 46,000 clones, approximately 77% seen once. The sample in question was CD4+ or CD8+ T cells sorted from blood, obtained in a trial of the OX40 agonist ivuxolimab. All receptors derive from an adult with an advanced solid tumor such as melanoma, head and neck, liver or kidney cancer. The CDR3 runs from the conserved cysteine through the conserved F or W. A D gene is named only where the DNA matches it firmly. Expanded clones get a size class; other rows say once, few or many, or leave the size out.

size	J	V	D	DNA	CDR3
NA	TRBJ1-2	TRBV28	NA	TGTGCCAGCAGTGGGAACAAAAGGGTTGGCTATGGCTACACCTTC	CASSGNKRVGYGYTF
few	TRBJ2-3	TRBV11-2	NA	TGTGCCAGCAGCTTAGTACCCCCAAGGTACACAGATACGCAGTATTTT	CASSLVPPRYTDTQYF
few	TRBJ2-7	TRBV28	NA	TGTGCCAGCAGTTTAAACGTACCCTACGAGCAGTACTTC	CASSLNVPYEQYF
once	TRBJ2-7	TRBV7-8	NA	TGTGCCAGCAGCCCAACGCTAGAATCCTACGAGCAGTACTTC	CASSPTLESYEQYF
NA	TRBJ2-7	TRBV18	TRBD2	TGTGCCAGCTCACCACGGGGGACTAGCGGGAGTAGGGAGCAGTACTTC	CASSPRGTSGSREQYF
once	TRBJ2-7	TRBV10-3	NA	TGTGCCATCAGTGAGTCGGAAGGAACAGGGGGCGGGAGGATGGGCGAGCAGTACTTC	CAISESEGTGGGRMGEQYF
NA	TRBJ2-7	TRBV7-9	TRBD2	TGTGCCAGCAGCCGGGGGGAGTCCTACGAGCAGTACTTC	CASSRGESYEQYF
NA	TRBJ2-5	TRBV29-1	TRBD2	TGCAGCGTCTCGCTAGCGGGAGCCTCCGGAGAGACCCAGTACTTC	CSVSLAGASGETQYF
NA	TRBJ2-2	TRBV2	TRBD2	TGTGCCAACCTAGCGGGAGTAGCCGGGGAGCTGTTTTTT	CANLAGVAGELFF
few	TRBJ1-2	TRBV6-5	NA	TGTGCCAGCAGTCCACGGAACCTTAATGGCTACACCTTC	CASSPRNLNGYTF
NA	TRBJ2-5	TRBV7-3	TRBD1	TGTGCCAGCAGCTCCCGGACAGGACAAGAGACCCAGTACTTC	CASSSRTGQETQYF
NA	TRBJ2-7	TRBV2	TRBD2	TGTGCCAGCAGTCGACGGGCGGGAGGGCCGGGCGAGCAGTACTTC	CASSRRAGGPGEQYF
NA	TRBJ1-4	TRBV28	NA	TGTGCCAGCAGTTTACTGGCTGGGAATGAAAAACTGTTTTTT	CASSLLAGNEKLFF
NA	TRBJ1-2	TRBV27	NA	TGTGCCAGCAGTTCGGCGGGGGGAAACTATGGCTACACCTTC	CASSSAGGNYGYTF
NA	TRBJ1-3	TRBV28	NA	TGTGCCAGCAGTTCTCCGGGACAAACCTCTGGAAACACCATATATTTT	CASSSPGQTSGNTIYF